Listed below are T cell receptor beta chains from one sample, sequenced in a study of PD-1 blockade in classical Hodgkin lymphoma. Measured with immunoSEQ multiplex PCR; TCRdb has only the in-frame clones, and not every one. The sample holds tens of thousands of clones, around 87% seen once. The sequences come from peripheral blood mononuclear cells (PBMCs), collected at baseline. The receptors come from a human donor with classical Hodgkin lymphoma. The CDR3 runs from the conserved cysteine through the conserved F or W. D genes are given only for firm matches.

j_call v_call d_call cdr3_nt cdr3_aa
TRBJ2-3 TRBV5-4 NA TGTGCCAGCAGCTCGTGGGGGGGCTACACAGATACGCAGTATTTT CASSSWGGYTDTQYF
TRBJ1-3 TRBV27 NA TGTGCCAGCAGCCTCGACGGGGGCTCTGGAAACACCATATATTTT CASSLDGGSGNTIYF
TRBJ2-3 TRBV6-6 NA TGTGCCAGCGGGGGGCCCACAGATACGCAGTATTTT CASGGPTDTQYF
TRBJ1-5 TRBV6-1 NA TGTGCCAGCAGTGATCCTCAGGGGACCGTCGGACCCCAGCATTTT CASSDPQGTVGPQHF
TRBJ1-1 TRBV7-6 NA TGTGCCAGCAGCTTCGGAGTGAGGACTGAAGCTTTCTTT CASSFGVRTEAFF
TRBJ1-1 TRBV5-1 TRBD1 TGCGCCAGCAGCGAGACAGGGGAGGGCACTGAAGCTTTCTTT CASSETGEGTEAFF
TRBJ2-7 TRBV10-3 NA TGTGCCATCAAGACGGACAGAACCTACGAGCAGTACTTC CAIKTDRTYEQYF
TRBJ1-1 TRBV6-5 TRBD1 TGTGCCAGCAGTTACCTTCGGACAGGGAACACTGAAGCTTTCTTT CASSYLRTGNTEAFF
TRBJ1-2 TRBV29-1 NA TGCAGCGTTGGTGGGAGCGCGGACTATGGCTACACCTTC CSVGGSADYGYTF
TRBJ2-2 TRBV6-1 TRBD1 TGTGCCAGCCGACCGGGACAGGGGAACACCGGGGAGCTGTTTTTT CASRPGQGNTGELFF
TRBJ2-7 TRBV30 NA TGTGCCTGTTCCCTTGAAGGAGTGGGAGAGCAGTACTTC CACSLEGVGEQYF
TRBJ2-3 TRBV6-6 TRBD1 TGTGCCAGCACCGACAGGGACCACACAGATACGCAGTATTTT CASTDRDHTDTQYF